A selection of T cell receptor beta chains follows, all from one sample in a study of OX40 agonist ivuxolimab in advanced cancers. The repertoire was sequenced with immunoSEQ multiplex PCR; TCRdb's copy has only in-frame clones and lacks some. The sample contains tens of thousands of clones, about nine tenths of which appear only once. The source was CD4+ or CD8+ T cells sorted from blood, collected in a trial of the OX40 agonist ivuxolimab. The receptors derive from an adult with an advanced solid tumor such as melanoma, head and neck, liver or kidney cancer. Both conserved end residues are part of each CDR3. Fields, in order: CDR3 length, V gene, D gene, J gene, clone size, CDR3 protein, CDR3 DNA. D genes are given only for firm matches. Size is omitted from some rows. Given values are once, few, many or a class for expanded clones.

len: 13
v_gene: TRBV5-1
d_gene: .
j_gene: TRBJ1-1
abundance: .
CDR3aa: CASSALRSTEAFF
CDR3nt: TGCGCCAGTTCGGCTCTTCGGAGCACTGAAGCTTTCTTT

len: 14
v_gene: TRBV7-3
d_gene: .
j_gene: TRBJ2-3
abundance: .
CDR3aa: CAGSLGLYGDTQYF
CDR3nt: TGTGCCGGCAGCTTAGGACTCTATGGAGATACGCAGTATTTT

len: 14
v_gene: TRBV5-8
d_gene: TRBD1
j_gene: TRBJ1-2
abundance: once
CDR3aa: CASRTTGGAEGYTF
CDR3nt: TGTGCCAGCAGAACGACAGGGGGCGCTGAGGGCTACACCTTC

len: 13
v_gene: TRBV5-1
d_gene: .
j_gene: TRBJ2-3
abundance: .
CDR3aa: CASTEGGTDTQYF
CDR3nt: TGCGCCAGCACGGAGGGGGGCACAGATACGCAGTATTTT

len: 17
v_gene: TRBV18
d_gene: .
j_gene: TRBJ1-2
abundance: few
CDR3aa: CASSPGQYRALDYGYTF
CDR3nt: TGTGCCAGCTCCCCCGGACAGTACAGGGCCCTGGACTATGGCTACACCTTC

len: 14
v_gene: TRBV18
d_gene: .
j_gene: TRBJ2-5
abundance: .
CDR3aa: CASSLDRGGETQYF
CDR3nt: TGTGCCAGCTCACTCGACAGGGGAGGGGAGACCCAGTACTTC

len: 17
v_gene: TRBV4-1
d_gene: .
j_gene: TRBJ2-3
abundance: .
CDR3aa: CASSQGTAGILADTQYF
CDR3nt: TGCGCCAGCAGCCAAGGCACCGCGGGTATCCTCGCAGATACGCAGTATTTT

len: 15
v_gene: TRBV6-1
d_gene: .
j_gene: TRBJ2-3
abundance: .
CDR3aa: CASSGLGVSTDTQYF
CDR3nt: TGTGCCAGCAGTGGGTTGGGGGTCAGCACAGATACGCAGTATTTT

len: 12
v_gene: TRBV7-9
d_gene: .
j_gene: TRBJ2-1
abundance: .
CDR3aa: CASSHLRQEQFF
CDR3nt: TGTGCCAGCAGCCATCTTCGTCAGGAGCAGTTCTTC

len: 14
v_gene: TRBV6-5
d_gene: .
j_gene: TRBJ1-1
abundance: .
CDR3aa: CASSYSEANTEAFF
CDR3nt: TGTGCCAGCAGTTACTCCGAGGCGAACACTGAAGCTTTCTTT

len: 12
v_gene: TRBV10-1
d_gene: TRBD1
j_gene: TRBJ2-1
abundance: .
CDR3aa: CASGQGYNEQFF
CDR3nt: TGCGCCAGCGGACAGGGGTACAATGAGCAGTTCTTC